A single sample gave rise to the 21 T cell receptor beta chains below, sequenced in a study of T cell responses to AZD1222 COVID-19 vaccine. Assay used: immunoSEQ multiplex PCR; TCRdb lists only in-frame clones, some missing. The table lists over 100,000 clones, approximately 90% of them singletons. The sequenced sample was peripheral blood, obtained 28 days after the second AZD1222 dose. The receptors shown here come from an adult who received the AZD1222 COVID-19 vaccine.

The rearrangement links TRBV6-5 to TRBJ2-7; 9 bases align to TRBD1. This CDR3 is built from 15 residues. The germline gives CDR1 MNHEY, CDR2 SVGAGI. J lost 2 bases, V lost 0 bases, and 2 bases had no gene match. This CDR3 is CASSYSRDRAYEQYF. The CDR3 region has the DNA TGTGCCAGCAGTTACTCCAGGGACAGGGCCTACGAGCAGTACTTC.

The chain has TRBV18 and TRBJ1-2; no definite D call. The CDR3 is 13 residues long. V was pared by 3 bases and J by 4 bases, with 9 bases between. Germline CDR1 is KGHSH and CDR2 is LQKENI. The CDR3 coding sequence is TGTGCCAGCTCACCTTCAGACGGCTATGGCTACACCTTC. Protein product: CASSPSDGYGYTF.

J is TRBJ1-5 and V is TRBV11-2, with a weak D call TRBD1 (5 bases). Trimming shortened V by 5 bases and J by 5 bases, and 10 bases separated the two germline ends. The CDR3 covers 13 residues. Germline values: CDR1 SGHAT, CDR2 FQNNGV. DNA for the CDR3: TGTGCCAGCAGCCTTGTACAGGATCAGCCCCAGCATTTT. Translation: CASSLVQDQPQHF. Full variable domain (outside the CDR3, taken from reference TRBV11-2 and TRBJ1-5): EAGVAQSPRYKIIEKRQSVAFWCNPISGHATLYWYQQILGQGPKLLIQFQNNGVVDDSQLPKDRFSAERLKGVDSTLKIQPAKLEDSAVYLCASSLVQDQPQHFGDGTRLSIL.

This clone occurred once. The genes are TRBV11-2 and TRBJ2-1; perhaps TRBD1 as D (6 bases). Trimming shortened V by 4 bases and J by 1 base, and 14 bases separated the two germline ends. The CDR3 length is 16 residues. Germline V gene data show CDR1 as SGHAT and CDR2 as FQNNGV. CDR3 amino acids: CASSSGHLSSYNEQFF. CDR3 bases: TGTGCCAGCAGCTCGGGACATTTATCGTCCTACAATGAGCAGTTCTTC.

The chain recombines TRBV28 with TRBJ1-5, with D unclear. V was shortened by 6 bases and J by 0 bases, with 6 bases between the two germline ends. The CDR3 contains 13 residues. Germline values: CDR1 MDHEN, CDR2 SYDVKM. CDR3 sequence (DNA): TGTGCCAGCAGCGGGTTTAGCAATCAGCCCCAGCATTTT. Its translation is CASSGFSNQPQHF.

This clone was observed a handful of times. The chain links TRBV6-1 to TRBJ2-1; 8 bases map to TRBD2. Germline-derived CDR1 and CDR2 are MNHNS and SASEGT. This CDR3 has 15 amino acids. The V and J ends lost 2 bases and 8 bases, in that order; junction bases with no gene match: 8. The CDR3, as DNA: TGTGCCAGCAGTGAACGTGGAGCGGGAGTCGATGAGCAGTTCTTC. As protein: CASSERGAGVDEQFF.

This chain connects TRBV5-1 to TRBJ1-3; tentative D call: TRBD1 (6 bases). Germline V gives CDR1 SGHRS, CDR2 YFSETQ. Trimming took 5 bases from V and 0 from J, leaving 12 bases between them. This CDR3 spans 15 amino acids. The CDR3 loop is CASSSTGSSGNTIYF. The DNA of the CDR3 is TGCGCCAGCAGTTCAACAGGGAGCTCTGGAAACACCATATATTTT.

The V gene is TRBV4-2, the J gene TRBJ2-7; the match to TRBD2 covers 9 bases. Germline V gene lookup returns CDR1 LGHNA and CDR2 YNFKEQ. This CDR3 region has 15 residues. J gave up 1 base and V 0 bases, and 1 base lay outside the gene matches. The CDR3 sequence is CASSQDSGSSYEQYF. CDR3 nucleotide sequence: TGTGCCAGCAGCCAAGATAGCGGGAGTTCCTACGAGCAGTACTTC.

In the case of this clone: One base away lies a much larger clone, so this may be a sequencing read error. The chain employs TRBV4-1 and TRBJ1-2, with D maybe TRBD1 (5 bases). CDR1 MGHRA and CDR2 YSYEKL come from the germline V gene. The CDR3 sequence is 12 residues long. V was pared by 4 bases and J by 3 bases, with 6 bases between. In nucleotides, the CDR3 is TGCGCCAGCAGCCGAGGGGACTATGGCTACACCTTC. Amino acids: CASSRGDYGYTF.

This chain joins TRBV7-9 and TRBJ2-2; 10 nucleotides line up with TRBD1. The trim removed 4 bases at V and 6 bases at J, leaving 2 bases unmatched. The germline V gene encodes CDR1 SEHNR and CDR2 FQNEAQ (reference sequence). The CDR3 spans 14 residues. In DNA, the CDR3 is TGTGCCAGCAGCTCGACAGGGGGCGCCGGGGAGCTGTTTTTT. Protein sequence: CASSSTGGAGELFF.

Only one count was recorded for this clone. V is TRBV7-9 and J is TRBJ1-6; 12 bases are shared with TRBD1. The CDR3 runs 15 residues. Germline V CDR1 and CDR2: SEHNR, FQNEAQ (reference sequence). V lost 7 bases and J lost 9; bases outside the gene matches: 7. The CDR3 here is CASKPGTGGLSPLHF. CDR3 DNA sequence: TGTGCCAGCAAGCCCGGGACAGGGGGCCTTTCACCCCTCCACTTT.

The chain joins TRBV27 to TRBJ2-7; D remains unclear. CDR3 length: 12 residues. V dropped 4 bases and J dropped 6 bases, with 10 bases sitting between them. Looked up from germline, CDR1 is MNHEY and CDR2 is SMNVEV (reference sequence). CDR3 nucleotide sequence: TGTGCCAGCAGTTCAGGCTCCCTCGAGCAGTACTTC. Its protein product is CASSSGSLEQYF.

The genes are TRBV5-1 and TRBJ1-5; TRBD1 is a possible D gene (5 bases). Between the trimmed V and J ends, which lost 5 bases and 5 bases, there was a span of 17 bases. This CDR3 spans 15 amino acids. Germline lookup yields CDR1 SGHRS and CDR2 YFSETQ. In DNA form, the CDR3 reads TGCGCCAGCAGTCTGGAGGGCCAGGGTCATCAGCCCCAGCATTTT. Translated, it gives CASSLEGQGHQPQHF.

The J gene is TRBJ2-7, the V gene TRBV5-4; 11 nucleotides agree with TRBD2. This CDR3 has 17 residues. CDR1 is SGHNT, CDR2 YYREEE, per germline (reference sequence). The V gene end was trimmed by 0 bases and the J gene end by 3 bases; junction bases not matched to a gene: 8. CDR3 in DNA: TGTGCCAGCAGCTTGGTCCGTAGCGGGAGGGGCGACTACGAGCAGTACTTC. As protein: CASSLVRSGRGDYEQYF.

This chain's CDR3 is CASSFPGLSSYEQYF. For the CDR3, the DNA is TGTGCCAGCAGCTTCCCGGGACTCAGCTCCTACGAGCAGTACTTC. The chain couples TRBV5-6 to TRBJ2-7; D is possibly TRBD2 (6 bases). The germline CDR1 and CDR2 sequences are SGHDT and YYEEEE. V was cut by 2 bases and J by 0 bases, with 12 bases left in between. This CDR3 is built from 15 residues.

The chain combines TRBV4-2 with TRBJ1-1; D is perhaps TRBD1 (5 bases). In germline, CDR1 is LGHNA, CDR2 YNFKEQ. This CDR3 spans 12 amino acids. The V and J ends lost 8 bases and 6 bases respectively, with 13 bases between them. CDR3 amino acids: CASQTGGAEAFF. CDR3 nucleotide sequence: TGTGCCAGCCAGACGGGGGGGGCTGAAGCTTTCTTT.

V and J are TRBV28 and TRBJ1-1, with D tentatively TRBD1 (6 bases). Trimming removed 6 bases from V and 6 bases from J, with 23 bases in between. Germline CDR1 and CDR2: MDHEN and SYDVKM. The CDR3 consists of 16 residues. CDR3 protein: CASSSRGGAGSSEAFF. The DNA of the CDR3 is TGTGCCAGCAGCTCACGAGGGGGGGCAGGTAGCTCTGAAGCTTTCTTT.

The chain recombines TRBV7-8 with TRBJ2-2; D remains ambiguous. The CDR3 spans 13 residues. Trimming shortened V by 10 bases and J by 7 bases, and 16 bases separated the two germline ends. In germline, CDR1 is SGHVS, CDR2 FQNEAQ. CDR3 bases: TGTGCCATATCCCGGTTGGCTGGCGGGGAGCTGTTTTTT. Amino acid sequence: CAISRLAGGELFF.

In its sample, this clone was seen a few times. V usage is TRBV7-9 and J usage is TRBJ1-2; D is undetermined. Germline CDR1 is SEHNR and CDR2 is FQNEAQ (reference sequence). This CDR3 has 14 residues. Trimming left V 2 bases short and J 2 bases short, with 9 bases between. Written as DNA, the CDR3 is TGTGCCAGCAGCTTAATGGCAGAAAACTATGGCTACACCTTC. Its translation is CASSLMAENYGYTF. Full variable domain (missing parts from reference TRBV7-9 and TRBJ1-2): DTGVSQNPRHKITKRGQNVTFRCDPISEHNRLYWYRQTLGQGPEFLTYFQNEAQLEKSRLLSDRFSAERPKGSFSTLEIQRTEQGDSAMYLCASSLMAENYGYTFGSGTRLTVV.

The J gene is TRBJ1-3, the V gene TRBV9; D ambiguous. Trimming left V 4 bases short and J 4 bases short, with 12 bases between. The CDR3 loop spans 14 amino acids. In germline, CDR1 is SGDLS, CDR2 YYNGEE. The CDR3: CASSSRTMGNTIYF. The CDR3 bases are TGTGCCAGCAGCTCTCGGACGATGGGAAACACCATATATTTT.

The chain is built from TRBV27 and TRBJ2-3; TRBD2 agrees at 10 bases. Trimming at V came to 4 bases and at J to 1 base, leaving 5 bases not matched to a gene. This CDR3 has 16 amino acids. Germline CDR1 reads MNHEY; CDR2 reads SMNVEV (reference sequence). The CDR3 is CASSSLAGYGTDTQYF. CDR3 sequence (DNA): TGTGCCAGCAGTTCACTAGCGGGATACGGCACAGATACGCAGTATTTT.